The source of this TCR beta chain is a study of OX40 agonist ivuxolimab in advanced cancers. Study overall: People in dose escalation had one of these cancers: hepatocellular carcinoma, melanoma, renal cell or head and neck cancer.

CDR3 length: 14 residues. V dropped 5 bases and J dropped 7; count of bases not matched to a gene: 4. Per the germline V gene, CDR1 is LNHDA and CDR2 is SQIVND (reference sequence). This clone was picked up many times. Sequencing used immunoSEQ multiplex PCR; TCRdb keeps in-frame clones, though not all of them. The data show tens of thousands of clones, with over 70% seen just once and 4% to 5% held by the top ten. J is TRBJ1-6 and V is TRBV19; 8 bases match TRBD1. The sequencing here drew on CD4+ or CD8+ T cells sorted from blood, taken in a trial of the OX40 agonist ivuxolimab. This TCR came from an adult with an advanced solid tumor such as melanoma, head and neck, liver or kidney cancer. Here the CDR3 reads CASSPQGANSPLHF. The CDR3 nucleotides are TGTGCCAGTAGTCCCCAGGGGGCCAATTCACCCCTCCACTTT.